This T cell receptor beta chain was documented in a study of T cells and Merkel cell carcinoma outcomes. General study findings and limits: Merkel cell carcinoma outcomes were reportedly predicted by repertoire and T-cell density.

The CDR3 covers 14 residues. The germline V gene has CDR1 PRHDT and CDR2 FYEKMQ (reference sequence). V was clipped by 4 bases and J by 7 bases, with 13 bases between them. This clone was seen more than once but under ten times. As yet, its antigen is unknown. Assay: immunoSEQ multiplex PCR; the TCRdb copy retains only in-frame clones and omits some. The sample shows 2,000 or so clones, about 91% of them seen only once. The TCR originated in a human donor with Merkel cell carcinoma. The chain is built from TRBV13 and TRBJ1-4; no definite D call. Material for sequencing was tumor tissue from Merkel cell carcinoma. DNA of the CDR3: TGTGCCAGCAGCTCAGACCTGACGGGTGAAAAACTGTTTTTT. Translating gives CASSSDLTGEKLFF.